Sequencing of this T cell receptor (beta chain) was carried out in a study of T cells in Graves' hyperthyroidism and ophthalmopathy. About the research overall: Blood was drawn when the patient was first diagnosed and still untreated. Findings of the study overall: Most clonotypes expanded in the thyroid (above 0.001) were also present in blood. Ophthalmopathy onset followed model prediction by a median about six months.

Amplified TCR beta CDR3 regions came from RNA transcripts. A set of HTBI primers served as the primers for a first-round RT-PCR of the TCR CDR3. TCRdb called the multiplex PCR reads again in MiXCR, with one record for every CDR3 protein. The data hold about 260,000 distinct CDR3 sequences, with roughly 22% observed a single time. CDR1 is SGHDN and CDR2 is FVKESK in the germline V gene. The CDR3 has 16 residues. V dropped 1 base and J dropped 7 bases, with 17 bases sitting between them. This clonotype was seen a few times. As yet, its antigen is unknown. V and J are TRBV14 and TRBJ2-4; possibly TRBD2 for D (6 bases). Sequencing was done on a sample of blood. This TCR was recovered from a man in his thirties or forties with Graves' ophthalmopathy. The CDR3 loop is CASSQGPSGRTNIQYF. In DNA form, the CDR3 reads TGTGCCAGCAGCCAAGGGCCCTCGGGGAGGACGAACATTCAGTACTTC.